This T cell receptor (beta chain) was obtained from a study of T cells after yellow fever vaccination. Synthesis of TCR cDNA relied on 5'RACE template switching, which attached a universal primer site and UMIs. MiXCR was run by TCRdb on the 5' RACE reads, yielding one entry per CDR3 protein. Altogether about 320,000 distinct CDR3 sequences are present, roughly 10% being singletons, with the ten largest covering about 3.3%. V lost 5 bases, J lost 7 bases, and 4 bases stayed unmatched. The CDR3 sequence is 14 residues long. CDR1 is KGHDR and CDR2 is SFDVKD in the germline V gene. In its sample, this clonotype was seen a few times. Antigen unknown. Broader study findings: The booster saw the reappearance of most primary-vaccination clones (roughly 95% CD4, 70% to 90% CD8). Some clonotypes were seen in both the CD4 and the CD8 compartments. These made up a small share and likely arose from convergent recombination. Faster peaking, at day 5 versus 15, marked a secondary response that was weaker.

This receptor was taken from a young man who received the YFV17D yellow fever vaccine. Sequences were derived from CD4+ T cells sorted from PBMCs, sampled 45 days after the yellow fever booster vaccination. The chain has TRBV24-1 and TRBJ2-1; 10 bases are a match to TRBD2. The CDR3 loop is CATSAAGGSNEQFF. The CDR3, as DNA: TGTGCCACCAGTGCAGCGGGGGGGTCGAATGAGCAGTTCTTC.